This T cell receptor (beta chain) stems from a study of control samples from healthy donors and cancer patients. CDR1 is ENHRY and CDR2 is SYGVKD in the germline V gene. The germline V and J ends were trimmed by 2 bases and 0 bases, with 7 bases remaining between them. The CDR3 length is 14 residues. Assay: immunoSEQ multiplex PCR; the TCRdb copy retains only in-frame clones and omits some. The sample lists approximately 130,000 clones; roughly 90% were seen once. This receptor was identified in a man aged 45 to 65 in good health. This rearrangement joins TRBV10-3 to TRBJ1-2, with D unclear. The sequencing sample was made of blood. CDR3 loop: CAISEAEANYGYTF. The CDR3 nucleotides are TGTGCCATCAGTGAGGCCGAAGCTAACTATGGCTACACCTTC.